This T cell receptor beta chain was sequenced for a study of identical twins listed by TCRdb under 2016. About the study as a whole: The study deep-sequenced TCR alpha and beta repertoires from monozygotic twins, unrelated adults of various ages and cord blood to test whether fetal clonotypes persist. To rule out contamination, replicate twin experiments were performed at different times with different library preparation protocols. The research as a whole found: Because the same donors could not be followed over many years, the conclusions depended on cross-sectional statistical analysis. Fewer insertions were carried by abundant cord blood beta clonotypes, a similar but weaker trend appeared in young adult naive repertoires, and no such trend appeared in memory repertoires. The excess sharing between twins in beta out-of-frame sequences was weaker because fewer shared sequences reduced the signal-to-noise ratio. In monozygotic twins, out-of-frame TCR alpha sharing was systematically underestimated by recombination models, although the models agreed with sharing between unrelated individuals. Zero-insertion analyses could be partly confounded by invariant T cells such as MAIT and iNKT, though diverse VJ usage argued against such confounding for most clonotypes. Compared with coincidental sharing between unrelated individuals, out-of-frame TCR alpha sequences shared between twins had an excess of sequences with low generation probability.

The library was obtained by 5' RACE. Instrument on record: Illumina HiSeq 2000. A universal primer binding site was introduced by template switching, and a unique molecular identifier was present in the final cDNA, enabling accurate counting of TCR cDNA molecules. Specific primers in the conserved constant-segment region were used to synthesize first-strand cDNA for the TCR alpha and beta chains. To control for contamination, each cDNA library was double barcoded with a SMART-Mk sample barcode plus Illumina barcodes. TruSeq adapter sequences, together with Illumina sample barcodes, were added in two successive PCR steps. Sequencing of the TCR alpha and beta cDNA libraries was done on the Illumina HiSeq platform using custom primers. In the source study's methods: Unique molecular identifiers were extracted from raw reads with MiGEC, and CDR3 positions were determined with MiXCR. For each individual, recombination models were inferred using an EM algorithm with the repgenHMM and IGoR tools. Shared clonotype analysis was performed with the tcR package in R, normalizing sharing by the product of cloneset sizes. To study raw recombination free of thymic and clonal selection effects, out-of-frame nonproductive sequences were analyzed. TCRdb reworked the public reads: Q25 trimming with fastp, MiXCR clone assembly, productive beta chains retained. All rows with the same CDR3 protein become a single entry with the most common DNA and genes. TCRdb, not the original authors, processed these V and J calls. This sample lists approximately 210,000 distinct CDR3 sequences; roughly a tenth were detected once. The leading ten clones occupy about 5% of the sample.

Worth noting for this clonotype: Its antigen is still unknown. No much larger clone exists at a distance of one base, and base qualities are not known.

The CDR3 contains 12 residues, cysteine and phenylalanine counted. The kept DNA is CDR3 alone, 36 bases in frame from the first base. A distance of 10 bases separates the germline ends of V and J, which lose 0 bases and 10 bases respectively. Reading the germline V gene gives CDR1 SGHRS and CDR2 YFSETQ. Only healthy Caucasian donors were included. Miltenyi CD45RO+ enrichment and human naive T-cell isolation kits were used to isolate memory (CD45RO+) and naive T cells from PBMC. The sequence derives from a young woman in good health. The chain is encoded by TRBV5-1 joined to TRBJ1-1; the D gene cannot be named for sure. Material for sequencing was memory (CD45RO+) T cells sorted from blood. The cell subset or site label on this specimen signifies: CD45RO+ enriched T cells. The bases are TGCGCCAGCAGCTTGGAAGGGAAAGGAGCTTTCTTT. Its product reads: CASSLEGKGAFF.